This T cell receptor beta chain was retrieved from a study of identifying expanded T cells in peripheral blood. Study conclusions and caveats: Clone count variance between approximately two-week samples rose with total template count. Over around two and four weeks, about 15 and 19 clones changed, versus roughly 1.2 between replicates.

Produced via immunoSEQ multiplex PCR; TCRdb's table is partial and in-frame only. The table lists some 77,000 clones, roughly 91% of them singletons. As to this clone: Its antigen remains unknown.

V lost 4 bases, J lost 4 bases, and 20 bases lay in between. Germline values: CDR1 KGHSH, CDR2 LQKENI. There are 17 residues in the CDR3. Sample: blood. The chain combines TRBV18 with TRBJ1-3; D unclear. The TCR sequence derives from a person aged 18 to 70 in good health. For the CDR3, the DNA is TGTGCCAGCTCACTCCGTACAGTCCCGTCCTCGGGAAACACCATATATTTT. This sequence encodes CASSLRTVPSSGNTIYF.